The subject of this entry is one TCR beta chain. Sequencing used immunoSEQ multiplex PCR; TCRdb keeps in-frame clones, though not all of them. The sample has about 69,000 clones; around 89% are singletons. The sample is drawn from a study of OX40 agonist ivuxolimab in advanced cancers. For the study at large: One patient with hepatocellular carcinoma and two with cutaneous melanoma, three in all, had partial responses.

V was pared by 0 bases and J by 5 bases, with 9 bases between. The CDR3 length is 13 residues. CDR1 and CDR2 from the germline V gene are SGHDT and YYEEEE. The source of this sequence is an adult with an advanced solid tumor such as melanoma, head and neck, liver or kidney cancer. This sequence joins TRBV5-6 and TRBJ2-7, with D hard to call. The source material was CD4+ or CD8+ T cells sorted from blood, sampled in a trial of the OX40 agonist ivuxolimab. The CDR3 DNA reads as TGTGCCAGCAGCTTGGGAGGCCCCGACGAGCAGTACTTC. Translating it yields CASSLGGPDEQYF.